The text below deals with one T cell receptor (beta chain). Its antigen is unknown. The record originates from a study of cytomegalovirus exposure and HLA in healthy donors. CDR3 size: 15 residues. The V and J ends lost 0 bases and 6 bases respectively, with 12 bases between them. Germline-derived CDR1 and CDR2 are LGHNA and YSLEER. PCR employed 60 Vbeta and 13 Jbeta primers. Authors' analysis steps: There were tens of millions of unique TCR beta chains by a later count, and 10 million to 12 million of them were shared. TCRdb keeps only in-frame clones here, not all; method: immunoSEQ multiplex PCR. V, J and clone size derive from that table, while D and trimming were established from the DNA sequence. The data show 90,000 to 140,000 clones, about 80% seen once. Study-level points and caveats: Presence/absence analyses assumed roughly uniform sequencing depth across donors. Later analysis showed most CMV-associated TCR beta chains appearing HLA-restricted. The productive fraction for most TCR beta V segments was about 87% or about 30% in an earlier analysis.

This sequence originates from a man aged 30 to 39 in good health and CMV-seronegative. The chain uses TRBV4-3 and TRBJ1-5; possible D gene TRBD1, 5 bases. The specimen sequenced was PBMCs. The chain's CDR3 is CASSQDRGTFQPQHF. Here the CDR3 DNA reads TGCGCCAGCAGCCAAGATCGCGGGACTTTTCAGCCCCAGCATTTT.